Shown below are 20 T cell receptor beta chains from a single sample sequenced in a study of T cells expressing NK-cell markers. TCRdb reprocessed the 5' RACE reads and stores each CDR3 protein as one record, lacking DNA. The sample data list 200,000 to 300,000 distinct CDR3 sequences. The sample consisted of blood T cells: a sorted CD56 or NKG2C T cell subset, CD4+ or CD8+ T cells, or bulk PBMC T cells (not recorded which). These TCRs come from a young man in good health.

The chain recombines TRBV13 with TRBJ2-5; absent DNA, TCRdb's TRBD2 call cannot be checked. CDR1 and CDR2 from the germline V gene are PRHDT and FYEKMQ (reference sequence). The CDR3 has 15 amino acids. This CDR3 is CASSLDWTSQETQYF.

The chain uses TRBV6-1 and TRBJ2-6; there is no DNA to check the TCRdb D call of TRBD2. This CDR3 is built from 16 residues. Per the germline V gene, CDR1 is MNHNS and CDR2 is SASEGT. CDR3 in amino acids: CASRDLGHSGANVLTF.

This sequence joins TRBV5-1 and TRBJ2-1; TCRdb's D call, TRBD1, is unchecked because there is no DNA. The CDR3 has 14 residues. CDR1 is SGHRS and CDR2 is YFSETQ in the germline V gene. CDR3 in amino acids: CASSLGDRFGEQFF. Together with reference TRBV5-1 and TRBJ2-1, the CDR3 gives the full variable domain: KAGVTQTPRYLIKTRGQQVTLSCSPISGHRSVSWYQQTPGQGLQFLFEYFSETQRNKGNFPGRFSGRQFSNSRSEMNVSTLELGDSALYLCASSLGDRFGEQFFGPGTRLTVL.

The V and J genes are TRBV3-1 and TRBJ2-1; the TCRdb call, TRBD2, lacks DNA for checking. CDR3 length equals 14 residues. Germline CDR1 reads LGHDT; CDR2 reads YNNKEL (reference sequence). The CDR3 region is CASSLSSLYNEQFF.

V is TRBV7-2 and J is TRBJ2-1; TCRdb indicates TRBD2, and absent DNA this call remains unverified. The germline CDR1 and CDR2 sequences are SGHTA and FQGNSA. The CDR3 is 15 residues long. CDR3 region: CASSFGLAGGVEQFF. Variable domain in full (rest from reference TRBV7-2 and TRBJ2-1): GAGVSQSPSNKVTEKGKDVELRCDPISGHTALYWYRQSLGQGLEFLIYFQGNSAPDKSGLPSDRFSAERTGGSVSTLTIQRTQQEDSAVYLCASSFGLAGGVEQFFGPGTRLTVL.

The chain is built from TRBV12-3 or TRBV12-4 and TRBJ2-1; TCRdb indicates TRBD2, and absent DNA this call remains unverified. CDR3 length: 12 residues. This CDR3 is CASSPALSEQFF.

This rearrangement joins TRBV29-1 to TRBJ1-2. The length of the CDR3 is 16 residues. Germline V gene sequence: CDR1 SQVTM, CDR2 ANQGSEA. The CDR3 sequence: CSAYKPAGRPSYGYTF.

The rearrangement uses TRBV10-2 and TRBJ2-1. Germline V gene data show CDR1 as WSHSY and CDR2 as SAAADI. The CDR3 totals 12 residues. The CDR3 loop is CASSVVSHEQFF.

This chain joins TRBV5-1 and TRBJ2-3. CDR1 is SGHRS, CDR2 YFSETQ, per germline. This CDR3 region has 13 residues. This chain's CDR3 is CASSLVASDTQYF.

The chain is built from TRBV7-9 and TRBJ1-1; the TRBD1 assignment by TCRdb is unverifiable without DNA. CDR1 and CDR2 from the germline V gene are SEHNR and FQNEAQ (reference sequence). The CDR3 runs to 15 residues. CDR3 sequence: CASSPRDLKNTEAFF.

This sequence joins TRBV10-3 and TRBJ2-3. Per germline, CDR1 ENHRY and CDR2 SYGVKD. This CDR3 has 14 residues. The chain's CDR3 is CAISEAKSTDTQYF.

The V gene is TRBV7-9, the J gene TRBJ2-1; TCRdb gives TRBD2 as the D gene, but with no DNA this cannot be confirmed. Germline CDR1 reads SEHNR; CDR2 reads FQNEAQ (reference sequence). CDR3 size: 13 residues. CDR3 residues: CASNGGSSNEQFF.

The J gene is TRBJ2-1, the V gene TRBV5-1; TCRdb's assignment of TRBD2 cannot be checked, as there is no DNA. CDR1 is SGHRS and CDR2 is YFSETQ in the germline V gene. This CDR3 comprises 15 residues. CDR3: CASSPLAVSYNEQFF.

The rearrangement links TRBV18 to TRBJ2-1; without DNA, the TCRdb call of TRBD1 cannot be checked. This CDR3 has 14 amino acids. Germline CDR1 is KGHSH and CDR2 is LQKENI. The CDR3 sequence: CASATLDRGNEQFF. Drawing the rest from reference TRBV18 and TRBJ2-1, the complete variable domain is NAGVMQNPRHLVRRRGQEARLRCSPMKGHSHVYWYRQLPEEGLKFMVYLQKENIIDESGMPKERFSAEFPKEGPSILRIQQVVRGDSAAYFCASATLDRGNEQFFGPGTRLTVL.

This chain links TRBV6-2 or TRBV6-3 with TRBJ2-3; TCRdb's D call of TRBD1 is untestable without DNA. The CDR3 is 15 amino acids. Germline CDR1 MNHEY, CDR2 SVGEGT. The CDR3 sequence is CASSQTGEGTDTQYF.

V gene TRBV20-1 combines with J gene TRBJ2-3; TCRdb outputs TRBD2, but without DNA this stays unchecked. The length of the CDR3 is 14 residues. CDR1 DFQATT and CDR2 SNEGSKA come from the germline V gene (reference sequence). The chain's CDR3 is CSANGGMGTDTQYF.

The chain recombines TRBV5-1 with TRBJ2-4; TCRdb's D gene call, TRBD2, goes unchecked for lack of DNA. The germline CDR1 and CDR2 sequences are SGHRS and YFSETQ. The CDR3 runs to 16 residues. CDR3: CASSLMGLAGKNIQYF.

The V and J genes are TRBV4-2 and TRBJ1-6. The germline V gene encodes CDR1 LGHNA and CDR2 YNFKEQ. The CDR3 spans 16 residues. CDR3 sequence reads: CASSQDQIRSNSPLHF.

The chain combines TRBV12-3 or TRBV12-4 with TRBJ2-7; without DNA, the TCRdb call of TRBD2 cannot be checked. The CDR3 runs to 14 residues. The CDR3: CASSLRASGNEQYF.

This chain links TRBV10-3 with TRBJ2-5. Per the germline V gene, CDR1 is ENHRY and CDR2 is SYGVKD. The CDR3 totals 11 residues. CDR3: CAVGSEETQYF.